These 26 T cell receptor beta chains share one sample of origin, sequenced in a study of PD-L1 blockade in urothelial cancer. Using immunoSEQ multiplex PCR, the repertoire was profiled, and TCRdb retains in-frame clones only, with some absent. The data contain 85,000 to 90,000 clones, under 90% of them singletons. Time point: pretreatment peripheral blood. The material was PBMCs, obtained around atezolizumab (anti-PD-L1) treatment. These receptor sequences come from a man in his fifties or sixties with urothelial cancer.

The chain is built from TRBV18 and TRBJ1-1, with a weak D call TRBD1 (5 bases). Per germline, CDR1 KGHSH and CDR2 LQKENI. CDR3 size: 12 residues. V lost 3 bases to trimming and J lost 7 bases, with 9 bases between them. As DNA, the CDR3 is TGTGCCAGCTCACCGTCGGGACTTGAAGCTTTCTTT. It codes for CASSPSGLEAFF.

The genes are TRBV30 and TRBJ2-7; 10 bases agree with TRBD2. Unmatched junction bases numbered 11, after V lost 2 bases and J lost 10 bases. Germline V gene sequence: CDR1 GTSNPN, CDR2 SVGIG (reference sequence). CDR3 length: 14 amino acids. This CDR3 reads CAWSYSGTSVNQYF. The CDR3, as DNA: TGTGCCTGGAGTTACTCCGGGACTAGCGTCAATCAGTACTTC.

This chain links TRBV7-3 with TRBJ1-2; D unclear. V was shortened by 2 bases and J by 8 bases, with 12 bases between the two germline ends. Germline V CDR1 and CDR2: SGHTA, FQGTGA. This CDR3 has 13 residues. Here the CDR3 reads CASSLSPGNGYTF. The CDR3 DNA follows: TGTGCCAGCAGCTTATCCCCGGGGAACGGCTACACCTTC.

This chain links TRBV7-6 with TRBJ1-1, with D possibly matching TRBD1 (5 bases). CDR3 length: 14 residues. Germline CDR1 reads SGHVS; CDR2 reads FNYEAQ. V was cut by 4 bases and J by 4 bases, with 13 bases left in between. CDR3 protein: CASSSGVDSTEAFF. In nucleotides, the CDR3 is TGTGCCAGCAGCTCGGGGGTTGACAGCACTGAAGCTTTCTTT.

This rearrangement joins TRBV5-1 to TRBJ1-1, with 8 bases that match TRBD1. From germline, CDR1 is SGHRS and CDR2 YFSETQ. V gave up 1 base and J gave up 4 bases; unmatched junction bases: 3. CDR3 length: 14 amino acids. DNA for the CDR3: TGCGCCAGCAGCTTGACAGGGGGGGCCACTGAAGCTTTCTTT. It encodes CASSLTGGATEAFF.

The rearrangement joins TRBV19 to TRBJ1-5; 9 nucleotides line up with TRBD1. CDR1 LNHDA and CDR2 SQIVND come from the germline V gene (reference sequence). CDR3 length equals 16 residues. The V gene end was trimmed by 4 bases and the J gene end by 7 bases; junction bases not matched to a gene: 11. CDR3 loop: CASSNELGQGLQPQHF. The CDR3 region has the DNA TGTGCCAGTAGTAACGAGTTGGGACAGGGTTTACAGCCCCAGCATTTT.

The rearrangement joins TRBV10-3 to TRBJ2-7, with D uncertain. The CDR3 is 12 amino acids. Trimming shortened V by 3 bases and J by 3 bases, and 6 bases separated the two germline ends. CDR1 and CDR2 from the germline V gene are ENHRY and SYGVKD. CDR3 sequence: CAISDGGYEQYF. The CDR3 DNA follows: TGTGCCATCAGTGACGGTGGCTACGAGCAGTACTTC.

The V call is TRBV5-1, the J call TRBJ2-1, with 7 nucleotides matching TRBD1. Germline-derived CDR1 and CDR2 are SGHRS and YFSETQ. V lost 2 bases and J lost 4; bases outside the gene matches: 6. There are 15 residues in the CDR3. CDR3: CASSLQGRFYNEQFF. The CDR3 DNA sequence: TGCGCCAGCAGCTTACAGGGGCGCTTTTACAATGAGCAGTTCTTC.

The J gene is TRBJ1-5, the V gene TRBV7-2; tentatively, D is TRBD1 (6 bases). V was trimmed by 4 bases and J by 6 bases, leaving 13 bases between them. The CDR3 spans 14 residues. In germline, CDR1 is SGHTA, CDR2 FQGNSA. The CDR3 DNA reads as TGTGCCAGCAGCTCGACCCTCAGGGGTCAGCCCCAGCATTTT. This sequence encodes CASSSTLRGQPQHF.

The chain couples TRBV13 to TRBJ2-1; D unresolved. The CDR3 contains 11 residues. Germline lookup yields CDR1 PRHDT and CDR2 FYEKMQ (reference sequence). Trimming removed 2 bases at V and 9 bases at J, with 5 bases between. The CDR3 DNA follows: TGTGCCAGCAGCTTATACGGTGAGCAGTTCTTC. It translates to CASSLYGEQFF.

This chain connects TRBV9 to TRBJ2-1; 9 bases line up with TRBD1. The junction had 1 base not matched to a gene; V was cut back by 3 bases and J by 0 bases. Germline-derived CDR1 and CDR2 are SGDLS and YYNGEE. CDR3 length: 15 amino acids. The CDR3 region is CASSAGQGSYNEQFF. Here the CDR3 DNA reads TGTGCCAGCAGCGCGGGACAGGGCTCCTACAATGAGCAGTTCTTC.

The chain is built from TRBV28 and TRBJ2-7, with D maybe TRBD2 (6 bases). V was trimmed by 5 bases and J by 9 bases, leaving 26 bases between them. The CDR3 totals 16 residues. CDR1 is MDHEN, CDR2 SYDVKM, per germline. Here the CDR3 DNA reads TGTGCCAGCAGTCCCAAACATATTCGGGGGAGCCGGACGCAGTACTTC. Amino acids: CASSPKHIRGSRTQYF.

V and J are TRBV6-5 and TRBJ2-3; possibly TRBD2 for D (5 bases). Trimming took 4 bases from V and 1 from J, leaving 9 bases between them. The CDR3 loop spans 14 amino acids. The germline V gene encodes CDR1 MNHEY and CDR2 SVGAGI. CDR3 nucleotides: TGTGCCAGCAGTTTAGCGTGGGGCACAGATACGCAGTATTTT. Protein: CASSLAWGTDTQYF.

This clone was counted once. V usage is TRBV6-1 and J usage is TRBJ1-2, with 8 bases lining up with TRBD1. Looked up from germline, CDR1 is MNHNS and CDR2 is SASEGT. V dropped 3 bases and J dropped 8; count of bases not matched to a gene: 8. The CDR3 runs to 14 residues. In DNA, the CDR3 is TGTGCCAGCAGTGAGGACCAGGGGGCTAGGGGCTACACCTTC. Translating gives CASSEDQGARGYTF.

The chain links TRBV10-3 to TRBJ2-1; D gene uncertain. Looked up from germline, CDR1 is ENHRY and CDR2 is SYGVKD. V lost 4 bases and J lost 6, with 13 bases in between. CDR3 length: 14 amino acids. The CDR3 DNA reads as TGTGCCATCAGTGTGGGTCCATCGGGCAATGAGCAGTTCTTC. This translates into CAISVGPSGNEQFF.

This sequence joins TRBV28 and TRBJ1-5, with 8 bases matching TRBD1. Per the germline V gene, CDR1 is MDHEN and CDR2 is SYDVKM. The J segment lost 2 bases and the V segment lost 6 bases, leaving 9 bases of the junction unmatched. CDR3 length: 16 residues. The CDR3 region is CASRSDRGYRNQPQHF. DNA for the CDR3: TGTGCCAGCAGATCAGACAGGGGTTACCGCAATCAGCCCCAGCATTTT.

CDR3 protein: CASSQGSSGGAGETQYF. CDR3 DNA: TGTGCCAGCAGCCAGGGATCTAGCGGGGGAGCGGGAGAGACCCAGTACTTC. The V call is TRBV4-2, the J call TRBJ2-5; 10 bases line up with TRBD2. Germline V lookup: CDR1 LGHNA, CDR2 YNFKEQ. V dropped 3 bases and J dropped 4; count of bases not matched to a gene: 11. The CDR3 loop spans 17 amino acids.

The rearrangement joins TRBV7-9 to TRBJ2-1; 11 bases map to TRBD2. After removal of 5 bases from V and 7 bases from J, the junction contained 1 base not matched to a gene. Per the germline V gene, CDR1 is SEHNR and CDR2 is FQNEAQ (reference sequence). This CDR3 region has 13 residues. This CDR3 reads CASSPSGGNEQFF. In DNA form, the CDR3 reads TGTGCCAGCAGCCCTAGCGGGGGGAATGAGCAGTTCTTC.

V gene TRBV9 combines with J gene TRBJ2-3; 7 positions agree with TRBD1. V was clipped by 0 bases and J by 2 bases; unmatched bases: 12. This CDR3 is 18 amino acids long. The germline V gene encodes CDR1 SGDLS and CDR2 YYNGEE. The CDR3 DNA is TGTGCCAGCAGCGTAGAAGGGGGCATTGGTCGTGACACAGATACGCAGTATTTT. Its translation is CASSVEGGIGRDTDTQYF.

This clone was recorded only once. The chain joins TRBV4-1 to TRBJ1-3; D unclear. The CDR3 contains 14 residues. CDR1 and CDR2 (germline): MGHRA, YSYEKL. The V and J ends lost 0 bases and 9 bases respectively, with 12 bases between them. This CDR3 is CASSQDYTLGTIYF. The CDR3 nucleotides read TGCGCCAGCAGCCAAGACTACACCCTAGGCACCATATATTTT.

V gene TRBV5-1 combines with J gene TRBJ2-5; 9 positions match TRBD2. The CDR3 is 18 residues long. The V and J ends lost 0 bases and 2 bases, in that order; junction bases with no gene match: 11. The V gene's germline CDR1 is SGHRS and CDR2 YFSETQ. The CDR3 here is CASSLARAGLAGQETQYF. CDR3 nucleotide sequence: TGCGCCAGCAGCTTGGCCCGTGCAGGGCTAGCGGGGCAAGAGACCCAGTACTTC.

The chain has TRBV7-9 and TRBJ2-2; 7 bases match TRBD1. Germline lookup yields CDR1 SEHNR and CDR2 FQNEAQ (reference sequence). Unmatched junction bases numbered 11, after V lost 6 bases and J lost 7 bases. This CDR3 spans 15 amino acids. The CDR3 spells CASRPQGDRVGELFF. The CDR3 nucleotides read TGTGCCAGCAGGCCTCAGGGGGACCGGGTCGGGGAGCTGTTTTTT.

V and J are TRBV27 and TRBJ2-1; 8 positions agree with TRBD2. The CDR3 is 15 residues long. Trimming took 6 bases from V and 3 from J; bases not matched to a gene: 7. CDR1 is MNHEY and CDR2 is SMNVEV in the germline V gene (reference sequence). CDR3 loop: CASSRTSGLYNEQFF. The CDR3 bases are TGTGCCAGCAGCCGAACTAGCGGACTCTACAATGAGCAGTTCTTC.

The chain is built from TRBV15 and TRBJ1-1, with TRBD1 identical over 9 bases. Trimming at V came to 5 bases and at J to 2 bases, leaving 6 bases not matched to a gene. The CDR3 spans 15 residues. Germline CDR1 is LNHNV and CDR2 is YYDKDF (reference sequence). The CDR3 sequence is CATSSRTGVNTEAFF. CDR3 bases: TGTGCCACCAGCTCCCGGACAGGGGTCAACACTGAAGCTTTCTTT.

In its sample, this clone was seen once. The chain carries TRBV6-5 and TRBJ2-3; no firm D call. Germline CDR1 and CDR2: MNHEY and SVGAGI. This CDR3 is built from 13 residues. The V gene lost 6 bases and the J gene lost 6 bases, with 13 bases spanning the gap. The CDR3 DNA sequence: TGTGCCAGCAGACCCGGCCTGAGGGATACGCAGTATTTT. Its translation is CASRPGLRDTQYF.

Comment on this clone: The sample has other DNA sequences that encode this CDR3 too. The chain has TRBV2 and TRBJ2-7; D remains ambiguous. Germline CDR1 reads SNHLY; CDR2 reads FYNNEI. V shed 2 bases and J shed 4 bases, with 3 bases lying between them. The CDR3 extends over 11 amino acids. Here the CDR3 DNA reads TGTGCCAGCAGTGAACAGTACGAGCAGTACTTC. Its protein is CASSEQYEQYF. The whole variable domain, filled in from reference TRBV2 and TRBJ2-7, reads EPEVTQTPSHQVTQMGQEVILRCVPISNHLYFYWYRQILGQKVEFLVSFYNNEISEKSEIFDDQFSVERPDGSNFTLKIRSTKLEDSAMYFCASSEQYEQYFGPGTRLTVT.